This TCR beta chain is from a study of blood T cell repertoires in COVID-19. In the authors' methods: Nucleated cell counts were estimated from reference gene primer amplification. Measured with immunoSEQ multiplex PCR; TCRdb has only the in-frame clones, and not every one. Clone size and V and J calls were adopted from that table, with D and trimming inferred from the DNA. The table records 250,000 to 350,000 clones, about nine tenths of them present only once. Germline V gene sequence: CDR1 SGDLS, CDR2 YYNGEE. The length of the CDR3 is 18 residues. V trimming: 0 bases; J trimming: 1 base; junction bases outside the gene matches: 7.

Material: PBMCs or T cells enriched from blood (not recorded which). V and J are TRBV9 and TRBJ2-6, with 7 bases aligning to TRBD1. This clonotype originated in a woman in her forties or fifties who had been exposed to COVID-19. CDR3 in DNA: TGTGCCAGCAGCGTAGTGGGGACAGTTTTATCTGGGGCCAACGTCCTGACTTTC. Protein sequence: CASSVVGTVLSGANVLTF.